This T cell receptor (beta chain) was recorded in a study of cytomegalovirus exposure and HLA in healthy donors. Amplification used 60 Vbeta primers and 13 Jbeta primers. The assay was immunoSEQ multiplex PCR, and TCRdb's table has in-frame clones only and misses some. Of roughly 100,000 clones listed, over 75% are singletons. Points on this clone: The antigen remains unidentified.

This CDR3 has 12 amino acids. V lost 8 bases to trimming and J lost 3 bases, with 11 bases between them. CDR1 MNHNS and CDR2 SASEGT come from the germline V gene. Points from the study as a whole: A later analysis reportedly identified an Asian-associated ancestry cluster as carrying fewer N-insertions than the approximately 670-donor mean.

The sequenced material came from PBMCs. This receptor was identified in a middle-aged woman in good health and CMV-seropositive. J is TRBJ2-7 and V is TRBV6-1; TRBD2 might be the D (5 bases). As DNA, the CDR3 is TGTGCCAGCGCTATCGGAGGCTACGAGCAGTACTTC. Protein product: CASAIGGYEQYF.